A single sample is the source of the 24 T cell receptor beta chains below, sequenced in a study of T cells in Graves' hyperthyroidism and ophthalmopathy. Amplification yielded TCR beta CDR3 regions, with RNA transcripts as the source. During a first-round RT-PCR of the TCR CDR3, the HTBI primer set was used. In TCRdb, the multiplex PCR reads were re-called with MiXCR into one record per CDR3 protein. The sample carries more than 500,000 distinct CDR3 sequences, approximately 14% recorded once. Sample: blood. The receptors were gathered from a woman between 40 and 55 years old with Graves' ophthalmopathy.

The rearrangement uses TRBV14 and TRBJ2-5; the D gene is possibly TRBD1 (5 bases). This CDR3 region has 15 residues. V lost 5 bases to trimming and J lost 5 bases, with 18 bases between them. Germline assignment: CDR1 SGHDN and CDR2 FVKESK. The CDR3 spells CASSTAWGGWETQYF. In DNA, the CDR3 is TGTGCCAGCAGCACAGCATGGGGCGGCTGGGAGACCCAGTACTTC.

The V call is TRBV6-2 or TRBV6-3, the J call TRBJ1-1; 7 nucleotides align to TRBD1. The CDR3 is 18 residues long. Germline V lookup: CDR1 MNHEY, CDR2 SVGEGT. The V gene end was trimmed by 6 bases and the J gene end by 0 bases; junction bases not matched to a gene: 16. The chain's CDR3 is CASSPFSNSRGMNTEAFF. CDR3 DNA: TGTGCCAGCAGCCCCTTTTCCAACAGCAGGGGGATGAACACTGAAGCTTTCTTT.

This clonotype has at least ten counts. The chain recombines TRBV28 with TRBJ1-1; maybe TRBD1 (6 bases). Germline V gene data show CDR1 as MDHEN and CDR2 as SYDVKM. This CDR3 region has 15 residues. Trimming shortened V by 5 bases and J by 1 base, and 14 bases separated the two germline ends. The DNA for the CDR3 is TGTGCCAGCAGTGGAGGAGGCAGGGGGAACACTGAAGCTTTCTTT. As protein: CASSGGGRGNTEAFF.

This clonotype was found many times. The chain joins TRBV6-2 or TRBV6-3 to TRBJ1-3; D remains unclear. The V gene lost 0 bases and the J gene lost 1 base, with 7 bases spanning the gap. Germline loops: CDR1 MNHEY, CDR2 SVGEGT. The CDR3 has 15 amino acids. CDR3 DNA: TGTGCCAGCAGTTACTCGATGGATTCTGGAAACACCATATATTTT. This translates into CASSYSMDSGNTIYF.

This clonotype was recorded at least ten times. The chain is built from TRBV28 and TRBJ2-7; 8 bases map to TRBD1. The CDR3 length is 15 residues. Germline CDR1 reads MDHEN; CDR2 reads SYDVKM. The trim removed 8 bases at V and 2 bases at J, leaving 11 bases unmatched. CDR3 nucleotides: TGTGCCAGCGACGCGCGACAGGGGCCCACCTACGAGCAGTACTTC. This gives the protein CASDARQGPTYEQYF.

The chain recombines TRBV29-1 with TRBJ2-5; tentatively, D is TRBD2 (6 bases). Between the trimmed V and J ends, which lost 5 bases and 4 bases, there was a span of 23 bases. The CDR3 loop spans 16 amino acids. Per the germline V gene, CDR1 is SQVTM and CDR2 is ANQGSEA. CDR3 residues: CSVPLCPSVSLETQYF. The CDR3 DNA sequence: TGCAGCGTTCCCCTTTGTCCTAGCGTCTCCCTAGAGACCCAGTACTTC.

This clonotype was seen just once. The chain carries TRBV10-2 and TRBJ2-5; the D gene could be TRBD1 or TRBD2 (5 bases each). V lost 0 bases to trimming and J lost 5 bases, with 16 bases between them. The CDR3 loop spans 16 amino acids. The germline V gene has CDR1 WSHSY and CDR2 SAAADI. As DNA, the CDR3 is TGCGCCAGCAGTGAGTCAGTCGACGGGGCACGGGAGACCCAGTACTTC. This codes for CASSESVDGARETQYF.

V and J are TRBV6-1 and TRBJ1-1, with D possibly TRBD1 on 5 matching bases. The CDR3 is 14 amino acids. The germline V gene has CDR1 MNHNS and CDR2 SASEGT. V was clipped by 8 bases and J by 3 bases, with 16 bases between them. CDR3 DNA sequence: TGTGCCAGCGCACTCGGGTTGGGGGACACTGAAGCTTTCTTT. Translated, it gives CASALGLGDTEAFF.

Ten or more counts support this clonotype. The rearrangement links TRBV29-1 to TRBJ2-5; D possibly uses TRBD1 or TRBD2 (5 bases each). Germline CDR1 reads SQVTM; CDR2 reads ANQGSEA. V lost 5 bases and J lost 2, with 12 bases in between. The CDR3 has 13 residues. CDR3 protein: CSVPPGPQETQYF. The CDR3 DNA reads as TGCAGCGTTCCACCGGGACCGCAAGAGACCCAGTACTTC.

This clonotype was counted only a few times. At one of its ends the junction is not consistent with the germline gene, which may arise from a read error. The chain is built from TRBV28 and TRBJ2-7; D is ambiguous. Germline V gene data show CDR1 as MDHEN and CDR2 as SYDVKM. The CDR3 loop spans 13 amino acids. CDR3 protein: CASRLTPSYGQYF. CDR3 coding DNA: TGTGCCAGCAGACTGACACCGTCCTACGGGCAGTACTTC.

This clonotype has only a few counts. A read error may explain this, as a much larger clone is one base away. The chain uses TRBV6-2 or TRBV6-3 and TRBJ2-7; TRBD1 aligns across 7 bases. The CDR3 covers 14 residues. Germline V lookup: CDR1 MNHEY, CDR2 SVGEGT. Written as DNA, the CDR3 is TGTGCCAGCAGTTACGGAGACAGGGTAGGCGAGCAGCACTTC. This encodes CASSYGDRVGEQHF.

This clonotype was counted between two and nine times. The chain uses TRBV19 and TRBJ2-5, with TRBD2 matching over 13 bases. From germline, CDR1 is LNHDA and CDR2 SQIVND (reference sequence). The CDR3 is 15 residues long. Trimming cost V 5 bases and J 5 bases; bases outside gene matches: 5. The CDR3 sequence is CASSPSTSGRETQYF. CDR3 DNA: TGTGCCAGTAGTCCGTCGACTAGCGGGAGGGAGACCCAGTACTTC.

This clonotype came up many times. This chain joins TRBV20-1 and TRBJ2-7, with 13 bases aligning to TRBD2. There are 14 residues in the CDR3. The ends lost 6 bases at V and 6 bases at J; junction bases unmatched: 8. In germline, CDR1 is DFQATT, CDR2 SNEGSKA (reference sequence). The CDR3 nucleotides read TGCAGTGCCAGGCCTACTAGCGGGAGGGCCGAGCAGTACTTC. Its translation is CSARPTSGRAEQYF.

This clonotype was seen at least ten times. The rearrangement joins TRBV7-2 to TRBJ2-7; 8 bases match TRBD2. Germline-derived CDR1 and CDR2 are SGHTA and FQGNSA. The CDR3 length is 15 residues. V shed 0 bases, J shed 5 bases, and the junction held 6 bases outside the gene matches. Here the CDR3 reads CASSLAGTRRDEQYF. Here the CDR3 DNA reads TGTGCCAGCAGCTTAGCCGGGACTAGACGGGACGAGCAGTACTTC.

This clonotype has ten or more counts. This rearrangement joins TRBV20-1 to TRBJ2-7, with D possibly being TRBD1 or TRBD2 (6 bases each). The CDR3 is 13 amino acids. Looked up from germline, CDR1 is DFQATT and CDR2 is SNEGSKA (reference sequence). V was pared by 0 bases and J by 5 bases, with 11 bases between. CDR3 sequence (DNA): TGCAGTGCTAGAGATCTGGGGGGCCACGAGCAGTACTTC. It encodes CSARDLGGHEQYF.

Ten or more counts support this clonotype. The genes are TRBV20-1 and TRBJ2-5, with D uncertain. The CDR3 has 13 amino acids. Germline V gives CDR1 DFQATT, CDR2 SNEGSKA (reference sequence). V gave up 5 bases and J gave up 2 bases, with 12 bases separating them. As DNA, the CDR3 is TGCAGTGCTCTCCCAGGACCTCAAGAGACCCAGTACTTC. Protein sequence: CSALPGPQETQYF.

Remarks on this clonotype: A much larger clone lies one base from this, so it may be a read error. The chain links TRBV2 to TRBJ2-7; unclear D gene. CDR1 and CDR2 from the germline V gene are SNHLY and FYNNEI. V lost 7 bases, J lost 3 bases, and 10 bases lay in between. The CDR3 consists of 12 residues. In nucleotides, the CDR3 is TGTGCCAGCACGGCGGAAATCTACGAGCAGTACTTC. It encodes CASTAEIYEQYF.

There are a few counts of this clonotype. The rearrangement joins TRBV5-1 to TRBJ1-2; weak D call: TRBD1 (6 bases). Germline V gene data show CDR1 as SGHRS and CDR2 as YFSETQ. V lost 0 bases to trimming and J lost 4 bases, with 16 bases between them. The CDR3 runs to 16 residues. CDR3 in amino acids: CASSLAPLPGVYGYTF. For the CDR3, the DNA is TGCGCCAGCAGCTTGGCGCCCCTACCAGGGGTCTATGGCTACACCTTC.

This clonotype occurred once. This chain joins TRBV6-2 or TRBV6-3 and TRBJ2-7, with D possibly matching TRBD1 (6 bases). V shed 4 bases and J shed 5 bases, with 12 bases lying between them. Germline V gives CDR1 MNHEY, CDR2 SVGEGT. The CDR3 is 13 residues long. CDR3 residues: CASSSTGSNEQYF. CDR3 in DNA: TGTGCCAGCAGTTCCACAGGGTCTAACGAGCAGTACTTC.

This clonotype was detected many times. The chain carries TRBV20-1 and TRBJ2-5, with D perhaps TRBD1 (6 bases). Per germline, CDR1 DFQATT and CDR2 SNEGSKA (reference sequence). There are 18 residues in the CDR3. Trimming took off 0 bases at V and 4 bases at J, with 24 bases between the two ends. The CDR3 protein is CSARDRPGYPIGGETQYF. In nucleotides, the CDR3 is TGCAGTGCTAGAGATAGGCCCGGCTACCCGATAGGGGGAGAGACCCAGTACTTC.

This clonotype was seen at least ten times. V usage is TRBV20-1 and J usage is TRBJ1-2; the D is unclear. Germline lookup yields CDR1 DFQATT and CDR2 SNEGSKA (reference sequence). Trimming shortened V by 0 bases and J by 7 bases, and 6 bases separated the two germline ends. This CDR3 has 11 amino acids. This chain's CDR3 is CSARDLGGYTF. For the CDR3, the DNA is TGCAGTGCTAGAGATCTAGGTGGCTACACCTTC.

V is TRBV28 and J is TRBJ2-6, with 9 bases fitting TRBD1. The CDR3 loop spans 19 amino acids. CDR1 and CDR2 (germline): MDHEN, SYDVKM. J lost 0 bases, V lost 4 bases, and 10 bases had no gene match. In DNA, the CDR3 is TGTGCCAGCAGTTCCTGGGACAGGGCTCCTCTCTCTGGGGCCAACGTCCTGACTTTC. Its translation: CASSSWDRAPLSGANVLTF.

This clonotype was found many times. This chain links TRBV7-6 with TRBJ1-3, with TRBD1 as a possible D gene (5 bases). Trimming cost V 5 bases and J 4 bases, with 9 bases left between them. The CDR3 runs 13 residues. In germline, CDR1 is SGHVS, CDR2 FNYEAQ. The CDR3 protein is CASSPGLGNTIYF. Here the CDR3 DNA reads TGTGCCAGCAGCCCAGGGTTAGGAAACACCATATATTTT.

V is TRBV28 and J is TRBJ1-2; TRBD1 aligns across 11 bases. Trimming at V came to 5 bases and at J to 4 bases, leaving 12 bases not matched to a gene. Germline-derived CDR1 and CDR2 are MDHEN and SYDVKM. This CDR3 has 17 residues. The CDR3 sequence is CASSPSPRTGGSYGYTF. CDR3 sequence (DNA): TGTGCCAGCAGTCCTTCCCCTCGGACAGGGGGCAGCTATGGCTACACCTTC.